Each of the 22 T cell receptor beta chains below was sequenced from the same sample in a study of blood T cell repertoires in COVID-19. This table comes from immunoSEQ multiplex PCR, and its TCRdb copy is limited to in-frame clones, with some not included. The repertoire consists of more than 80,000 clones, with roughly 82% occurring once and the leading ten covering 7% to 9%. Sequenced input: peripheral blood. These receptors all come from a man between 45 and 60 years old with active COVID-19.

J is TRBJ1-1 and V is TRBV2; D is perhaps TRBD1 (6 bases). Germline-derived CDR1 and CDR2 are SNHLY and FYNNEI. The CDR3 has 13 amino acids. The ends were cut back, 3 bases at V and 7 bases at J, with 12 bases in the middle. CDR3 nucleotide sequence: TGTGCCAGCAGTGAGTCAGGGGCAAGTGAAGCTTTCTTT. This sequence encodes CASSESGASEAFF.

The chain employs TRBV28 and TRBJ1-2, with TRBD1 matching 10 bases. CDR1 is MDHEN, CDR2 SYDVKM, per germline. The CDR3 extends over 13 amino acids. Trimming at V came to 6 bases and at J to 7 bases, leaving 5 bases not matched to a gene. CDR3 sequence reads: CASRTGGRSGYTF. As DNA, the CDR3 is TGTGCCAGCAGGACAGGGGGCCGCTCTGGCTACACCTTC.

There are a few counts of this clone. The chain uses TRBV10-3 and TRBJ2-1; 8 bases are shared with TRBD1. This CDR3 has 13 residues. Per the germline V gene, CDR1 is ENHRY and CDR2 is SYGVKD. The junction had 5 bases not matched to a gene; V was cut back by 7 bases and J by 6 bases. The CDR3 coding sequence is TGTGCCATCACGGACAGGGACAGCAATGAGCAGTTCTTC. Its translation: CAITDRDSNEQFF.

The rearrangement links TRBV29-1 to TRBJ1-2, with D unclear. Germline V CDR1 and CDR2: SQVTM, ANQGSEA. V was cut by 5 bases and J by 8 bases, with 21 bases left in between. There are 14 residues in the CDR3. The CDR3 region has the DNA TGCAGCGTTAACTTCTGGGGAGGAGGAGACGGCTACACCTTC. Its translation: CSVNFWGGGDGYTF.

CDR3 in DNA: TGCAGCGTCGGACAGGGAGGGCAGCCCCAGCATTTT. This translates into CSVGQGGQPQHF. The chain carries TRBV29-1 and TRBJ1-5; TRBD1 aligns across 8 bases. Trimming removed 6 bases from V and 7 bases from J; junction bases left unmatched: 5. CDR1 is SQVTM, CDR2 ANQGSEA, per germline. The CDR3 runs to 12 residues.

V usage is TRBV19 and J usage is TRBJ2-1, with TRBD1 matching over 7 bases. J lost 9 bases, V lost 4 bases, and 15 bases had no gene match. Germline V gene sequence: CDR1 LNHDA, CDR2 SQIVND (reference sequence). This CDR3 is built from 16 residues. The CDR3 here is CASSTRRGTVWAEQFF. CDR3 coding DNA: TGTGCCAGTAGTACCCGCCGTGGGACAGTCTGGGCTGAGCAGTTCTTC.

The V and J genes are TRBV20-1 and TRBJ1-1; D perhaps matches TRBD1 (5 bases). CDR1 DFQATT and CDR2 SNEGSKA come from the germline V gene (reference sequence). This CDR3 spans 14 amino acids. Trimming cost V 3 bases and J 1 base, with 12 bases left between them. The chain's CDR3 is CSASTGLTNTEAFF. For the CDR3, the DNA is TGCAGTGCTAGTACGGGACTGACGAACACTGAAGCTTTCTTT.

This clone was recorded a few times. The genes are TRBV4-3 and TRBJ1-5; no firm D call. Trimming left V 3 bases short and J 7 bases short, with 10 bases between. Looked up from germline, CDR1 is LGHNA and CDR2 is YSLEER. This CDR3 comprises 13 residues. Here the CDR3 DNA reads TGCGCCAGCAGCCAGAGTCCTGAACAGCCCCAGCATTTT. Its translation is CASSQSPEQPQHF.

The gene calls are TRBV18 and TRBJ1-5; no clear D. The length of the CDR3 is 14 residues. V lost 2 bases, J lost 2 bases, and 7 bases lay in between. Germline V gives CDR1 KGHSH, CDR2 LQKENI. The CDR3 nucleotides read TGTGCCAGCTCACCAGGGAGGGGCAATCAGCCCCAGCATTTT. Translation: CASSPGRGNQPQHF.

The chain joins TRBV28 to TRBJ1-1; 7 bases map to TRBD1. The trim removed 4 bases at V and 2 bases at J, leaving 4 bases unmatched. Looked up from germline, CDR1 is MDHEN and CDR2 is SYDVKM. The CDR3 totals 14 residues. The CDR3 DNA reads as TGTGCCAGCAGTTCCCCAGGGGGAAACACTGAAGCTTTCTTT. Its protein is CASSSPGGNTEAFF.

This clone was counted a few times. The CDR3 reads CSASLYRGGFDEKLFF. The CDR3 nucleotides are TGCAGTGCTAGTCTATACAGGGGAGGATTTGATGAAAAACTGTTTTTT. The chain uses TRBV20-1 and TRBJ1-4, with 7 bases matching TRBD1. Germline loops: CDR1 DFQATT, CDR2 SNEGSKA (reference sequence). V gave up 3 bases and J gave up 6 bases; unmatched junction bases: 13. The CDR3 runs 16 residues.

The CDR3 loop is CASSSFLASNYGYTF. CDR3 coding DNA: TGTGCCAGCAGTTCCTTTTTGGCCTCTAACTATGGCTACACCTTC. This chain connects TRBV27 to TRBJ1-2; D uncertain. Deletions cut 4 bases from V and 0 bases from J, with 12 bases between. Germline-derived CDR1 and CDR2 are MNHEY and SMNVEV (reference sequence). There are 15 residues in the CDR3.

The V call is TRBV7-3, the J call TRBJ1-1; 9 bases line up with TRBD1. Germline CDR1 is SGHTA and CDR2 is FQGTGA. V lost 5 bases and J lost 4; bases outside the gene matches: 5. The CDR3 extends over 14 amino acids. DNA of the CDR3: TGTGCCAGCAGCCCACAGGGGGCAGGCACTGAAGCTTTCTTT. This codes for CASSPQGAGTEAFF.

V is TRBV28 and J is TRBJ2-7; D is unresolved. V dropped 8 bases and J dropped 5 bases, with 19 bases sitting between them. Germline CDR1 MDHEN, CDR2 SYDVKM. This CDR3 is 14 amino acids long. The CDR3 sequence: CASSGIGQSDEQYF. The CDR3 DNA follows: TGTGCCAGCTCCGGTATTGGGCAGTCAGACGAGCAGTACTTC. The whole variable domain, filled in from reference TRBV28 and TRBJ2-7, reads DVKVTQSSRYLVKRTGEKVFLECVQDMDHENMFWYRQDPGLGLRLIYFSYDVKMKEKGDIPEGYSVSREKKERFSLILESASTNQTSMYLCASSGIGQSDEQYFGPGTRLTVT.

V and J are TRBV3-1 (or the pseudogene TRBV3-2) and TRBJ2-4; TRBD2 aligns across 13 bases. CDR1 and CDR2 (germline): LGHDT, YNNKEL (reference sequence). This CDR3 contains 17 residues. J lost 3 bases, V lost 4 bases, and 6 bases had no gene match. This CDR3 reads CASSPGTSGNGKNIQYF. The CDR3 DNA reads TGTGCCAGCAGCCCCGGGACTAGCGGGAACGGCAAAAACATTCAGTACTTC.

The chain carries TRBV7-9 and TRBJ2-1; weak D call: TRBD1 (6 bases). There are 13 residues in the CDR3. The germline V and J ends were trimmed by 4 bases and 8 bases, with 12 bases remaining between them. CDR1 and CDR2 (germline): SEHNR, FQNEAQ (reference sequence). The CDR3 reads CASSSQGLDEQFF. CDR3 sequence (DNA): TGTGCCAGCAGCTCCCAGGGGTTGGATGAGCAGTTCTTC.

The chain uses TRBV7-2 and TRBJ2-6; D possibly corresponds to TRBD2 (6 bases). The CDR3 sequence is 16 residues long. V lost 2 bases and J 0 bases, leaving 8 bases between the germline ends. Germline CDR1 and CDR2: SGHTA and FQGNSA. CDR3 region: CASSLFGGSGANVLTF. The CDR3 bases are TGTGCCAGCAGCTTATTCGGGGGCTCTGGGGCCAACGTCCTGACTTTC.

The chain is built from TRBV7-9 and TRBJ1-1; 7 bases fit TRBD1. Trimming removed 5 bases from V and 4 bases from J; junction bases left unmatched: 10. This CDR3 comprises 15 residues. The germline V gene has CDR1 SEHNR and CDR2 FQNEAQ (reference sequence). The CDR3 here is CASSPPSTGTTEAFF. In DNA, the CDR3 is TGTGCCAGCAGCCCACCCTCGACAGGGACCACTGAAGCTTTCTTT. Full variable domain (remainder filled in from reference TRBV7-9 and TRBJ1-1): DTGVSQNPRHKITKRGQNVTFRCDPISEHNRLYWYRQTLGQGPEFLTYFQNEAQLEKSRLLSDRFSAERPKGSFSTLEIQRTEQGDSAMYLCASSPPSTGTTEAFFGQGTRLTVV.

In its sample, this clone was seen a few times. The rearrangement uses TRBV19 and TRBJ1-6, with D uncertain. V dropped 2 bases and J dropped 7 bases, with 12 bases sitting between them. The CDR3 extends over 15 amino acids. CDR1 and CDR2 (germline): LNHDA, SQIVND (reference sequence). As DNA, the CDR3 is TGTGCCAGTAGTATAACAGTGGGGAGGAATTCACCCCTCCACTTT. This encodes CASSITVGRNSPLHF.

The V call is TRBV6-5, the J call TRBJ2-7, with 9 bases lining up with TRBD1. V trimming: 7 bases; J trimming: 1 base; junction bases outside the gene matches: 8. Germline-derived CDR1 and CDR2 are MNHEY and SVGAGI. The CDR3 totals 15 residues. CDR3 residues: CASTPPTGGSYEQYF. CDR3 sequence (DNA): TGTGCCAGCACCCCCCCGACAGGGGGGTCCTACGAGCAGTACTTC.

As regards this clone: One junction end does not reproduce the germline sequence, and a read error may be involved. CDR3 sequence (DNA): TGCAGCTTTGAGGGAGGGGGAAAAGAGACCCAGTACTTC. This gives the protein CSFEGGGKETQYF. This chain uses TRBV29-1 with TRBJ2-5; weak D call: TRBD2 (7 bases). The germline V gene has CDR1 SQVTM and CDR2 ANQGSEA. This CDR3 region has 13 residues.

The chain joins TRBV6-5 to TRBJ2-5, with D perhaps TRBD2 (5 bases). This CDR3 has 14 residues. The germline gives CDR1 MNHEY, CDR2 SVGAGI. Trimming pared 0 bases from V and 9 bases from J, leaving 14 bases between. The chain's CDR3 is CASSYSFTAGAQYF. The CDR3 nucleotides are TGTGCCAGCAGTTACTCGTTTACGGCCGGGGCCCAGTACTTC.